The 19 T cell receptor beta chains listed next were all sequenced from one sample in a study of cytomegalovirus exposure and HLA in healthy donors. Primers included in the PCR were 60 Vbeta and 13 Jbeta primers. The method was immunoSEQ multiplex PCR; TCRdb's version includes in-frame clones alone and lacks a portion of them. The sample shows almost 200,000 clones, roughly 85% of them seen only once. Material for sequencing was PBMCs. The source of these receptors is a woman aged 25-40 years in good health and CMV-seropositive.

For the CDR3, the DNA is TGTGCCAGCAGTGCCTTAAGCGGAACCACCTACGAGCAGTACTTC. It yields the protein CASSALSGTTYEQYF. The chain couples TRBV2 to TRBJ2-7; TRBD2 might be the D (5 bases). V was clipped by 4 bases and J by 2 bases, with 15 bases between them. The CDR3 consists of 15 residues. Germline CDR1 is SNHLY and CDR2 is FYNNEI.

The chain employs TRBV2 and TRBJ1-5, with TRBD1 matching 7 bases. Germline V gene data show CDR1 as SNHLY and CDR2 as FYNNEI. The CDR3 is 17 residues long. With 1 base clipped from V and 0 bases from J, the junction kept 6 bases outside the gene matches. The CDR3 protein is CASSEGQGLNSNQPQHF. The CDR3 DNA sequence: TGTGCCAGCAGTGAAGGACAGGGATTGAATAGCAATCAGCCCCAGCATTTT.

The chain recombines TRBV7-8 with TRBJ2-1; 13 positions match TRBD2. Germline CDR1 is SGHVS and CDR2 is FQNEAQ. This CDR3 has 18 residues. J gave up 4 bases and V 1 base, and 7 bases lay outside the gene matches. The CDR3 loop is CASSLGWTSGSRYNEQFF. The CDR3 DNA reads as TGTGCCAGCAGCTTAGGGTGGACTAGCGGGAGTCGGTACAATGAGCAGTTCTTC.

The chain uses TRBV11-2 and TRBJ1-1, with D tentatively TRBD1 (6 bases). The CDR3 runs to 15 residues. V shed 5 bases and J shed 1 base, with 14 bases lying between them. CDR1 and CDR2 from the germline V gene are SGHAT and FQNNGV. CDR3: CASSPFLGQNTEAFF. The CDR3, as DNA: TGTGCCAGCAGCCCTTTCCTGGGACAGAACACTGAAGCTTTCTTT.

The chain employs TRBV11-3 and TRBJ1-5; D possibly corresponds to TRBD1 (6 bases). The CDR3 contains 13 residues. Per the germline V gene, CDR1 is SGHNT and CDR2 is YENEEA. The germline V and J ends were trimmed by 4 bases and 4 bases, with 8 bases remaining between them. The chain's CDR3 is CASSSQGNQPQHF. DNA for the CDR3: TGTGCCAGCAGCTCACAGGGAAATCAGCCCCAGCATTTT. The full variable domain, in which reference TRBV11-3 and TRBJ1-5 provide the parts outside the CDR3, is EAGVVQSPRYKIIEKKQPVAFWCNPISGHNTLYWYLQNLGQGPELLIRYENEEAVDDSQLPKDRFSAERLKGVDSTLKIQPAELGDSAVYLCASSSQGNQPQHFGDGTRLSIL.

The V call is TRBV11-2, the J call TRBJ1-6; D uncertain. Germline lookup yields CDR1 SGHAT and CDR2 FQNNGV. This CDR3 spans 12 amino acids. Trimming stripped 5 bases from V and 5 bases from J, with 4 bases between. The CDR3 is CASSPNNSPLHF. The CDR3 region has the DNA TGTGCCAGCAGCCCAAATAATTCACCCCTCCACTTT.

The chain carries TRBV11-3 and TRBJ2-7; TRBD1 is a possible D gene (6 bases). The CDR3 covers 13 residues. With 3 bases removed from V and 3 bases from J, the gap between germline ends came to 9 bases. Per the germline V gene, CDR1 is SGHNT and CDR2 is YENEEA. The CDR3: CASSFGQIYEQYF. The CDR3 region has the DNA TGTGCCAGCAGCTTCGGACAGATCTACGAGCAGTACTTC.

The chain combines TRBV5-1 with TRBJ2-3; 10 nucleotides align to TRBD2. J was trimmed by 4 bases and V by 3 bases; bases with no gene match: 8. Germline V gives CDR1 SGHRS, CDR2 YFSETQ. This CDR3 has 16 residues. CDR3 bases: TGCGCCAGCAGCTCTGGAGCGGGGGGGCCCCCAGATACGCAGTATTTT. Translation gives CASSSGAGGPPDTQYF.

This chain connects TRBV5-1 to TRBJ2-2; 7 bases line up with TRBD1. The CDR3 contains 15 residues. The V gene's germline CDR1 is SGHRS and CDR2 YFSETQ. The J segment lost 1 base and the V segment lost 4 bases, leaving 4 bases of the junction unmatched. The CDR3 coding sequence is TGCGCCAGCAGCACCAGGGGGATGAACACCGGGGAGCTGTTTTTT. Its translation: CASSTRGMNTGELFF.

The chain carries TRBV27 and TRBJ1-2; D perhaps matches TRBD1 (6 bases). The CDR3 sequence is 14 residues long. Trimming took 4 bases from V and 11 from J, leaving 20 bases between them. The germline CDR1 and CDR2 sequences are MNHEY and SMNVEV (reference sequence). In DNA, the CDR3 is TGTGCCAGCAGTTCCCGGACAGCCCCACGGGTATACACCTTC. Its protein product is CASSSRTAPRVYTF.

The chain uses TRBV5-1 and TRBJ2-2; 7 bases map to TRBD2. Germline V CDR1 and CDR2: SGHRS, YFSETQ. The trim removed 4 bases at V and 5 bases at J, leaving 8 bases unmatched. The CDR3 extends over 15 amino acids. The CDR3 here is CASSPDGAGTGELFF. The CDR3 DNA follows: TGCGCCAGCAGCCCGGACGGAGCGGGGACCGGGGAGCTGTTTTTT.

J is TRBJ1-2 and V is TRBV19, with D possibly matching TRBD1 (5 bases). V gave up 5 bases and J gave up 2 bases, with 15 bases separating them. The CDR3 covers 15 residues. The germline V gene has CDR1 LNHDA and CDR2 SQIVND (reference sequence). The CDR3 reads CASSPARDRNYGYTF. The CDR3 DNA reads TGTGCCAGTAGTCCAGCCCGAGACAGAAACTATGGCTACACCTTC. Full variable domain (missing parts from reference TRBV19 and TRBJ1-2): DGGITQSPKYLFRKEGQNVTLSCEQNLNHDAMYWYRQDPGQGLRLIYYSQIVNDFQKGDIAEGYSVSREKKESFPLTVTSAQKNPTAFYLCASSPARDRNYGYTFGSGTRLTVV.

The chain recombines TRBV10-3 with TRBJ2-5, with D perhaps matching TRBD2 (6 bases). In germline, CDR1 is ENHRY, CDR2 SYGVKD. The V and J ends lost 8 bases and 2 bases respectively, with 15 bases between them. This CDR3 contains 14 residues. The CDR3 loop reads CAIGRPDYQETQYF. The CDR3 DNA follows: TGTGCCATCGGGCGCCCGGACTATCAAGAGACCCAGTACTTC.

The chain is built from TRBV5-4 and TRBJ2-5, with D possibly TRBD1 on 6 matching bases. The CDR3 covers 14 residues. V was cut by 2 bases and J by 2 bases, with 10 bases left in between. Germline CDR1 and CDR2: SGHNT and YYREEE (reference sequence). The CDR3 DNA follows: TGTGCCAGCAGCTTCGGGACACAACAAGAGACCCAGTACTTC. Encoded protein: CASSFGTQQETQYF.

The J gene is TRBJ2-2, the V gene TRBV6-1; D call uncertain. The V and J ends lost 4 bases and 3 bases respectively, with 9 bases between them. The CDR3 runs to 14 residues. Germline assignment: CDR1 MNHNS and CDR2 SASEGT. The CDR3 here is CASSVMGDTGELFF. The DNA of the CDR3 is TGTGCCAGCAGTGTGATGGGCGACACCGGGGAGCTGTTTTTT.

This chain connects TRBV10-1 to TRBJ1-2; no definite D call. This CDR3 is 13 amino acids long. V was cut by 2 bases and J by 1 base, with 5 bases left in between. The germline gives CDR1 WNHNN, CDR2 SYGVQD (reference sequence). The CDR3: CASSEPGNYGYTF. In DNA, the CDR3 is TGCGCCAGCAGTGAGCCAGGTAACTATGGCTACACCTTC.

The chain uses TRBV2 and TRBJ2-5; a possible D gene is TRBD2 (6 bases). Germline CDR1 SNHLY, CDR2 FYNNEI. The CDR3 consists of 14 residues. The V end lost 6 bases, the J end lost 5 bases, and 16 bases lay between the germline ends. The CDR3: CASRAGIEGETQYF. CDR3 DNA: TGTGCCAGCAGGGCGGGAATCGAGGGGGAGACCCAGTACTTC.

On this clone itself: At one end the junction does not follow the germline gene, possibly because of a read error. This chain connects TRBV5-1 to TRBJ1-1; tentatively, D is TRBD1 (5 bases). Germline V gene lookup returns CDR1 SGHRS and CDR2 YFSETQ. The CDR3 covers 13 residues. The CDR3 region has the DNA TGCGCCAGCAGCTTGGAGGGGAACCCTGAAGCTTTCTTT. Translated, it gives CASSLEGNPEAFF. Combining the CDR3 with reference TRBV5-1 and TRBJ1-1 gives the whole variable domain KAGVTQTPRYLIKTRGQQVTLSCSPISGHRSVSWYQQTPGQGLQFLFEYFSETQRNKGNFPGRFSGRQFSNSRSEMNVSTLELGDSALYLCASSLEGNPEAFFGQGTRLTVV.

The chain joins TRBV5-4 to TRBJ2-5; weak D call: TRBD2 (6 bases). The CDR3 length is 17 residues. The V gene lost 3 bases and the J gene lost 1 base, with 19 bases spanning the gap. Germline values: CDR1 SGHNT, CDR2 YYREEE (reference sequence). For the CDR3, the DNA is TGTGCCAGCAGCTCCAAAGGTGGCGGGGACTCCCAAGAGACCCAGTACTTC. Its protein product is CASSSKGGGDSQETQYF.